The 22 T cell receptor beta chains given below trace back to one sample, sequenced in a study of T cell changes during pregnancy in multiple sclerosis. The method was immunoSEQ multiplex PCR; TCRdb's version includes in-frame clones alone and lacks a portion of them. The table shows some 70,000 clones, with about 91% occurring only once. The material sequenced was CD8+ T cells from peripheral blood mononuclear cells, taken before pregnancy. The origin of the receptors is a female donor with multiple sclerosis, enrolled in a pregnancy study.

The chain recombines TRBV27 with TRBJ2-7, with 9 positions matching TRBD1. The CDR3 is 15 residues long. Germline CDR1 is MNHEY and CDR2 is SMNVEV (reference sequence). Trimming cost V 6 bases and J 0 bases; bases outside gene matches: 6. In DNA, the CDR3 is TGTGCCAGCAGGCCCGGGACAGGGAGCTCCTACGAGCAGTACTTC. This codes for CASRPGTGSSYEQYF.

The chain links TRBV6-1 to TRBJ1-5; possible D gene TRBD1, 6 bases. CDR3 length: 17 amino acids. Germline V gene sequence: CDR1 MNHNS, CDR2 SASEGT. Deletions cut 2 bases from V and 6 bases from J, with 20 bases between. The CDR3 sequence: CASSESYRVELSQPQHF. The CDR3 coding sequence is TGTGCCAGCAGTGAAAGCTACAGGGTGGAACTCAGTCAGCCCCAGCATTTT.

The chain links TRBV20-1 to TRBJ2-3, with D hard to call. Trimming took off 5 bases at V and 12 bases at J, with 12 bases between the two ends. The CDR3 is made up of 10 amino acids. Germline CDR1 reads DFQATT; CDR2 reads SNEGSKA (reference sequence). CDR3 sequence: CSAAPQNQYF. CDR3 bases: TGCAGTGCTGCTCCGCAGAACCAGTATTTT.

This clone appeared a few times. The chain employs TRBV19 and TRBJ2-1; D is ambiguous. Germline lookup yields CDR1 LNHDA and CDR2 SQIVND (reference sequence). This CDR3 comprises 12 residues. The V end was cut by 0 bases, the J end by 8 bases, with 5 bases between. CDR3 in DNA: TGTGCCAGTAGTATAGATCGTTATGAGCAGTTCTTC. Translated, it gives CASSIDRYEQFF.

The chain has TRBV5-4 and TRBJ1-1; TRBD1 is a possible D gene (5 bases). Germline CDR1 SGHNT, CDR2 YYREEE (reference sequence). V gave up 0 bases and J gave up 5 bases, with 8 bases separating them. This CDR3 comprises 13 residues. The CDR3 coding sequence is TGTGCCAGCAGCTTGGGGGAGGGGACTGAAGCTTTCTTT. This translates into CASSLGEGTEAFF.

V is TRBV2 and J is TRBJ1-2, with TRBD1 matching 8 bases. CDR1 and CDR2 from the germline V gene are SNHLY and FYNNEI. There are 16 residues in the CDR3. The V segment lost 4 bases and the J segment 6 bases; nucleotides outside the gene matches: 13. The CDR3 coding sequence is TGTGCCAGCAGTGCCGGCAGGGGGCGCGAAGCCCATGGCTACACCTTC. Amino acids: CASSAGRGREAHGYTF. Full variable domain (rest looked up from reference TRBV2 and TRBJ1-2): EPEVTQTPSHQVTQMGQEVILRCVPISNHLYFYWYRQILGQKVEFLVSFYNNEISEKSEIFDDQFSVERPDGSNFTLKIRSTKLEDSAMYFCASSAGRGREAHGYTFGSGTRLTVV.

This clone was observed a single time. The J gene is TRBJ2-1, the V gene TRBV25-1, with 8 bases matching TRBD1. The CDR3 is made up of 14 amino acids. Trimming at V came to 3 bases and at J to 2 bases, leaving 0 bases not matched to a gene. CDR1 and CDR2 from the germline V gene are MGHDK and SYGVNS. CDR3: CASSDRGPYNEQFF. Here the CDR3 DNA reads TGTGCCAGCAGTGACAGGGGGCCCTACAATGAGCAGTTCTTC.

The CDR3 spells CASSKRRDREGETQYF. As DNA, the CDR3 is TGTGCCAGCAGCAAAAGGAGGGACAGGGAGGGGGAGACCCAGTACTTC. This chain uses TRBV21-1 with TRBJ2-5; the table's TRBD1 call for D was not verified on the DNA. TRBV21-1 is reported as a pseudogene. The CDR3 sequence is 16 residues long.

The rearrangement joins TRBV27 to TRBJ2-1; possibly TRBD2 for D (5 bases). The germline V gene encodes CDR1 MNHEY and CDR2 SMNVEV (reference sequence). Trimming left V 5 bases short and J 2 bases short, with 7 bases between. The length of the CDR3 is 13 residues. In nucleotides, the CDR3 is TGTGCCAGCAGTCCCGGGACCTACAATGAGCAGTTCTTC. Protein product: CASSPGTYNEQFF.

The chain recombines TRBV27 with TRBJ1-6, with TRBD1 matching over 7 bases. Trimming took 4 bases from V and 9 from J; bases not matched to a gene: 6. Germline V lookup: CDR1 MNHEY, CDR2 SMNVEV (reference sequence). The CDR3 is made up of 14 amino acids. In DNA form, the CDR3 reads TGTGCCAGCAGTTCAACAGGGGAAAGTTCACCCCTCCACTTT. Translation gives CASSSTGESSPLHF.

The gene calls are TRBV5-8 and TRBJ1-3; 9 nucleotides line up with TRBD1. V shed 4 bases and J 6 bases; nucleotides not matched to a gene: 11. Germline assignment: CDR1 SGHTS and CDR2 YDEGEE. The CDR3 extends over 16 amino acids. CDR3: CASSGPGTGTQNTIYF. As DNA, the CDR3 is TGTGCCAGCAGCGGACCCGGGACAGGGACCCAAAACACCATATATTTT.

This clone has just a few counts. The rearrangement uses TRBV5-1 and TRBJ1-1; D may be TRBD1 (6 bases). Trimming took off 1 base at V and 1 base at J, with 8 bases between the two ends. There are 14 residues in the CDR3. Germline V gene data show CDR1 as SGHRS and CDR2 as YFSETQ. Here the CDR3 DNA reads TGCGCCAGCAGCTTGTACAGGGCGAACACTGAAGCTTTCTTT. Its translation is CASSLYRANTEAFF.

The V call is TRBV27, the J call TRBJ2-6, with TRBD2 matching over 8 bases. Germline V CDR1 and CDR2: MNHEY, SMNVEV (reference sequence). This CDR3 has 16 residues. After removal of 5 bases from V and 1 base from J, the junction contained 4 bases not matched to a gene. CDR3 coding DNA: TGTGCCAGCAGTGACGGGGGGGCTTCTGGGGCCAACGTCCTGACTTTC. Amino acids: CASSDGGASGANVLTF.

The chain has TRBV6-1 and TRBJ1-5; TRBD1 is a possible D gene (6 bases). V was shortened by 2 bases and J by 1 base, with 6 bases between the two germline ends. This CDR3 region has 14 residues. Germline loops: CDR1 MNHNS, CDR2 SASEGT. Here the CDR3 DNA reads TGTGCCAGCAGTGAAACAGGGAGCAATCAGCCCCAGCATTTT. It codes for CASSETGSNQPQHF.

The rearrangement links TRBV5-6 to TRBJ1-1; D is unclear. Germline V gene data show CDR1 as SGHDT and CDR2 as YYEEEE. Trimming took 0 bases from V and 1 from J, leaving 13 bases between them. The CDR3 loop spans 16 amino acids. CDR3 coding DNA: TGTGCCAGCAGCTTGGCTTTGGCAGGATGGAACACTGAAGCTTTCTTT. It specifies CASSLALAGWNTEAFF. Variable domain in full (rest from reference TRBV5-6 and TRBJ1-1): DAGVTQSPTHLIKTRGQQVTLRCSPKSGHDTVSWYQQALGQGPQFIFQYYEEEERQRGNFPDRFSGHQFPNYSSELNVNALLLGDSALYLCASSLALAGWNTEAFFGQGTRLTVV.

This clone was picked up a small number of times. The chain links TRBV5-6 to TRBJ1-1; D is perhaps TRBD1 (5 bases). The CDR3 runs 12 residues. V was shortened by 3 bases and J by 5 bases, with 8 bases between the two germline ends. Germline-derived CDR1 and CDR2 are SGHDT and YYEEEE. This chain's CDR3 is CASSWTTTEAFF. CDR3 nucleotide sequence: TGTGCCAGCAGCTGGACAACGACTGAAGCTTTCTTT. Using reference TRBV5-6 and TRBJ1-1 for the parts outside the CDR3, the full variable domain is DAGVTQSPTHLIKTRGQQVTLRCSPKSGHDTVSWYQQALGQGPQFIFQYYEEEERQRGNFPDRFSGHQFPNYSSELNVNALLLGDSALYLCASSWTTTEAFFGQGTRLTVV.

The CDR3 protein is CASSVTDGYGYTF. Written as DNA, the CDR3 is TGTGCCAGCAGCGTTACAGACGGCTATGGCTACACCTTC. The V and J genes are TRBV9 and TRBJ1-2; D unclear. Germline V gene lookup returns CDR1 SGDLS and CDR2 YYNGEE. CDR3 length: 13 amino acids. The germline V and J ends were trimmed by 2 bases and 4 bases, with 9 bases remaining between them.

V usage is TRBV5-1 and J usage is TRBJ2-3; tentatively, D is TRBD2 (5 bases). CDR1 SGHRS and CDR2 YFSETQ come from the germline V gene. V dropped 0 bases and J dropped 0 bases, with 17 bases sitting between them. There are 18 residues in the CDR3. The chain's CDR3 is CASSLAEVVGSSTDTQYF. CDR3 DNA: TGCGCCAGCAGCTTGGCCGAGGTGGTGGGGAGTAGCACAGATACGCAGTATTTT.

The chain has TRBV6-6 and TRBJ1-2; the match to TRBD1 covers 9 bases. J was trimmed by 1 base and V by 6 bases; bases with no gene match: 3. From germline, CDR1 is MNHNY and CDR2 SVGAGI (reference sequence). The CDR3 is 14 residues long. The DNA of the CDR3 is TGTGCCAGCAGCCGGGACAGGGATAACTATGGCTACACCTTC. It encodes CASSRDRDNYGYTF.

CDR3 protein: CASSVAAGGTDTQYF. For the CDR3, the DNA is TGTGCCAGCAGTGTTGCGGCGGGGGGCACAGATACGCAGTATTTT. This chain uses TRBV6-1 with TRBJ2-3, with 7 bases aligning to TRBD2. The CDR3 sequence is 15 residues long. With V trimmed by 4 bases and J by 1 base, 5 bases remained unmatched. Germline V gene sequence: CDR1 MNHNS, CDR2 SASEGT.

The chain couples TRBV6-5 to TRBJ2-7, with 8 nucleotides matching TRBD1. V dropped 0 bases and J dropped 2; count of bases not matched to a gene: 3. This CDR3 spans 15 amino acids. In germline, CDR1 is MNHEY, CDR2 SVGAGI. The CDR3 protein is CASSYSQGAPYEQYF. Here the CDR3 DNA reads TGTGCCAGCAGTTACTCTCAGGGGGCGCCCTACGAGCAGTACTTC.

The chain joins TRBV7-6 to TRBJ1-5; 7 bases line up with TRBD1. Trimming cost V 5 bases and J 0 bases; bases outside gene matches: 7. Germline CDR1 reads SGHVS; CDR2 reads FNYEAQ. The CDR3 loop spans 16 amino acids. The CDR3, as DNA: TGTGCCAGCAGCCCAGGGACAGATTATAGCAATCAGCCCCAGCATTTT. Its protein product is CASSPGTDYSNQPQHF.